These 32 T cell receptor beta chains share one sample of origin, sequenced in a study of blood T cell repertoires in COVID-19. Only in-frame clones appear in the TCRdb table, and some are missing; sequencing was by immunoSEQ multiplex PCR. The sample contains approximately 270,000 clones, 70% to 90% of which appear only once. Material: PBMCs or T cells enriched from blood (not recorded which). All receptors derive from a young woman with acute COVID-19.

This clone was seen a handful of times. CDR3 in amino acids: CASSPPSGGYNEQFF. The CDR3 nucleotides are TGTGCCAGTAGTCCCCCTAGCGGGGGATACAATGAGCAGTTCTTC. The J gene is TRBJ2-1, the V gene TRBV19, with 10 bases lining up with TRBD2. With V trimmed by 5 bases and J by 4 bases, 5 bases remained unmatched. CDR1 is LNHDA, CDR2 SQIVND, per germline (reference sequence). The CDR3 spans 15 residues.

This chain joins TRBV7-9 and TRBJ2-3; possibly TRBD2 for D (5 bases). The CDR3 totals 16 residues. V was pared by 3 bases and J by 5 bases, with 18 bases between. From germline, CDR1 is SEHNR and CDR2 FQNEAQ (reference sequence). This CDR3 reads CASSFGRSHGGDTQYF. DNA for the CDR3: TGTGCCAGCAGCTTTGGCAGGTCCCATGGAGGAGATACGCAGTATTTT.

This sequence joins TRBV19 and TRBJ1-1; D unresolved. CDR1 and CDR2 (germline): LNHDA, SQIVND (reference sequence). Between the trimmed V and J ends, which lost 2 bases and 4 bases, there was a span of 8 bases. The CDR3 is 13 amino acids. CDR3 bases: TGTGCCAGTAGTATAATGCGGAGCACTGAAGCTTTCTTT. It specifies CASSIMRSTEAFF.

V is TRBV4-1 and J is TRBJ2-7; D remains ambiguous. The CDR3 length is 13 residues. V lost 4 bases, J lost 4 bases, and 11 bases lay in between. Germline loops: CDR1 MGHRA, CDR2 YSYEKL. CDR3 nucleotide sequence: TGCGCCAGCAGCCTCACGCAGGCTTACGAGCAGTACTTC. Translated, it gives CASSLTQAYEQYF.

The chain recombines TRBV5-4 with TRBJ1-1; 9 bases are shared with TRBD1. CDR3 length equals 14 residues. Germline CDR1 is SGHNT and CDR2 is YYREEE (reference sequence). V was clipped by 4 bases and J by 5 bases; unmatched bases: 6. The CDR3 reads CASSVRQGGTEAFF. The CDR3 coding sequence is TGTGCCAGCAGCGTCCGACAGGGGGGAACTGAAGCTTTCTTT.

The chain is built from TRBV19 and TRBJ2-1; the match to TRBD1 covers 10 bases. Per the germline V gene, CDR1 is LNHDA and CDR2 is SQIVND (reference sequence). The CDR3 is made up of 15 amino acids. V gave up 2 bases and J gave up 7 bases; unmatched junction bases: 5. This CDR3 reads CASSISSGQGNEQFF. The CDR3 bases are TGTGCCAGTAGTATAAGTTCGGGACAGGGGAATGAGCAGTTCTTC.

This chain joins TRBV6-2 or TRBV6-3 and TRBJ2-1; D gene unclear. The CDR3 has 13 amino acids. Trimming shortened V by 4 bases and J by 4 bases, and 8 bases separated the two germline ends. Germline V gene lookup returns CDR1 MNHEY and CDR2 SVGEGT. In DNA, the CDR3 is TGTGCCAGCAGTTTCACTAAATACAATGAGCAGTTCTTC. Translating it yields CASSFTKYNEQFF.

This chain uses TRBV5-1 with TRBJ1-1; D is possibly TRBD1 (5 bases). The V and J ends lost 4 bases and 2 bases respectively, with 6 bases between them. This CDR3 spans 12 amino acids. Germline V gene lookup returns CDR1 SGHRS and CDR2 YFSETQ. Written as DNA, the CDR3 is TGCGCCAGCAGCACAGGAAACACTGAAGCTTTCTTT. Translated, it gives CASSTGNTEAFF.

The rearrangement uses TRBV28 and TRBJ2-5, with 8 bases that match TRBD1. CDR3 length: 15 amino acids. Germline CDR1 and CDR2: MDHEN and SYDVKM. Trimming at V came to 5 bases and at J to 1 base, leaving 6 bases not matched to a gene. CDR3 sequence (DNA): TGTGCCAGCAGTAAAGGACAGGGTGCCCAAGAGACCCAGTACTTC. Its translation is CASSKGQGAQETQYF. The full variable domain, completed using reference TRBV28 and TRBJ2-5, is DVKVTQSSRYLVKRTGEKVFLECVQDMDHENMFWYRQDPGLGLRLIYFSYDVKMKEKGDIPEGYSVSREKKERFSLILESASTNQTSMYLCASSKGQGAQETQYFGPGTRLLVL.

The rearrangement uses TRBV5-8 and TRBJ1-2, with D unclear. This CDR3 contains 16 residues. V was cut by 7 bases and J by 2 bases, with 21 bases left in between. In germline, CDR1 is SGHTS, CDR2 YDEGEE. The CDR3 spells CASRTRTKRANYGYTF. CDR3 in DNA: TGTGCCAGCCGCACACGTACCAAGAGGGCCAACTATGGCTACACCTTC.

The chain recombines TRBV19 with TRBJ1-6, with 9 positions matching TRBD1. The V segment lost 3 bases and the J segment 10 bases; nucleotides outside the gene matches: 25. Germline V lookup: CDR1 LNHDA, CDR2 SQIVND (reference sequence). The CDR3 consists of 21 residues. The CDR3 DNA reads as TGTGCCAGTAGTATTCGAAATCCGGGACAGGGAGAGTGGGGAACGGGATCACCCCTCCACTTT. Protein sequence: CASSIRNPGQGEWGTGSPLHF. Supplemented by reference TRBV19 and TRBJ1-6, the full variable domain reads DGGITQSPKYLFRKEGQNVTLSCEQNLNHDAMYWYRQDPGQGLRLIYYSQIVNDFQKGDIAEGYSVSREKKESFPLTVTSAQKNPTAFYLCASSIRNPGQGEWGTGSPLHFGNGTRLTVT.

V is TRBV3-1 (or the pseudogene TRBV3-2) and J is TRBJ2-7; D is ambiguous. In germline, CDR1 is LGHDT, CDR2 YNNKEL (reference sequence). This CDR3 contains 13 residues. Trimming shortened V by 2 bases and J by 2 bases, and 7 bases separated the two germline ends. The CDR3 spells CASSQQVPYEQYF. Written as DNA, the CDR3 is TGTGCCAGCAGCCAACAGGTTCCCTACGAGCAGTACTTC.

J is TRBJ1-2 and V is TRBV15; D possibly corresponds to TRBD1 (5 bases). Deletions cut 0 bases from V and 6 bases from J, with 20 bases between. Germline V gene sequence: CDR1 LNHNV, CDR2 YYDKDF (reference sequence). The CDR3 covers 17 residues. The CDR3 sequence: CATSREGLARGSNGYTF. In nucleotides, the CDR3 is TGTGCCACCAGCAGAGAGGGGCTAGCGAGAGGGAGTAATGGCTACACCTTC.

The chain recombines TRBV14 with TRBJ2-1, with TRBD2 identical over 7 bases. The V gene's germline CDR1 is SGHDN and CDR2 FVKESK. The CDR3 totals 17 residues. Trimming at V came to 1 base and at J to 0 bases, leaving 6 bases not matched to a gene. Written as DNA, the CDR3 is TGTGCCAGCAGCCAAGGGAGCGGGAAGAGCTCCTACAATGAGCAGTTCTTC. Protein product: CASSQGSGKSSYNEQFF.

DNA for the CDR3: TGCAGCGTCCCTTCCCCCCGCCAGACGGGGGAGACCCAGTACTTC. This sequence encodes CSVPSPRQTGETQYF. The chain combines TRBV29-1 with TRBJ2-5, with D possibly TRBD2 on 5 matching bases. The CDR3 has 15 residues. The V gene lost 6 bases and the J gene lost 5 bases, with 22 bases spanning the gap. Germline loops: CDR1 SQVTM, CDR2 ANQGSEA.

The V gene is TRBV7-6, the J gene TRBJ2-6, with 9 bases that match TRBD2. This CDR3 has 17 residues. V lost 3 bases to trimming and J lost 0 bases; unmatched junction nucleotides: 3. Per the germline V gene, CDR1 is SGHVS and CDR2 is FNYEAQ. DNA for the CDR3: TGTGCCAGCAGCTTTGAAGCGGGAGGCTCTGGGGCCAACGTCCTGACTTTC. Translating it yields CASSFEAGGSGANVLTF.

The V gene is TRBV2, the J gene TRBJ1-5, with a tentative D call TRBD1 (5 bases). Germline-derived CDR1 and CDR2 are SNHLY and FYNNEI. V was trimmed by 8 bases and J by 5 bases, leaving 10 bases between them. This CDR3 spans 12 amino acids. The CDR3 sequence: CASGRADQPQHF. The CDR3 region has the DNA TGTGCCAGCGGCAGGGCCGATCAGCCCCAGCATTTT.

This clone was recorded once. The V and J genes are TRBV3-1 (or the pseudogene TRBV3-2) and TRBJ2-7, with a tentative D call TRBD1 (5 bases). Trimming removed 1 base at V and 5 bases at J, with 15 bases between. The CDR3 sequence is 15 residues long. From germline, CDR1 is LGHDT and CDR2 YNNKEL (reference sequence). The CDR3 coding sequence is TGTGCCAGCAGCCAAGTCATGACAGCCTATGACGAGCAGTACTTC. It translates to CASSQVMTAYDEQYF.

This clone has at least ten counts. The chain links TRBV6-2 or TRBV6-3 to TRBJ2-7, with 8 positions matching TRBD2. V trimming: 2 bases; J trimming: 0 bases; junction bases outside the gene matches: 0. Germline loops: CDR1 MNHEY, CDR2 SVGEGT. CDR3 size: 14 residues. The CDR3: CASSYGTSSYEQYF. As DNA, the CDR3 is TGTGCCAGCAGTTACGGGACTAGCTCCTACGAGCAGTACTTC.

The genes are TRBV7-2 and TRBJ1-5; D remains unclear. The CDR3 spans 12 residues. With 1 base removed from V and 6 bases from J, the gap between germline ends came to 4 bases. CDR1 is SGHTA, CDR2 FQGNSA, per germline. CDR3 in amino acids: CASSLGVQPQHF. The CDR3 DNA is TGTGCCAGCAGCTTAGGAGTTCAGCCCCAGCATTTT.

J is TRBJ2-1 and V is TRBV9; unclear D gene. Trimming pared 6 bases from V and 3 bases from J, leaving 13 bases between. Germline loops: CDR1 SGDLS, CDR2 YYNGEE. This CDR3 is built from 14 residues. DNA of the CDR3: TGTGCCAGCAATAAGGAGAGTTACTACAATGAGCAGTTCTTC. It is translated as CASNKESYYNEQFF.

This sequence joins TRBV7-9 and TRBJ2-7; 12 nucleotides line up with TRBD2. J lost 2 bases, V lost 5 bases, and 10 bases had no gene match. CDR1 and CDR2 from the germline V gene are SEHNR and FQNEAQ (reference sequence). The CDR3 length is 17 residues. The CDR3 is CASSPAATSGSPYEQYF. CDR3 bases: TGTGCCAGCAGCCCCGCGGCGACTAGCGGGAGCCCCTACGAGCAGTACTTC.

As regards this clone: Other DNA sequences in the sample encode the same CDR3. The chain links TRBV5-1 to TRBJ2-5; D remains ambiguous. Germline V gene lookup returns CDR1 SGHRS and CDR2 YFSETQ. This CDR3 is 11 amino acids long. V lost 4 bases and J lost 1, with 2 bases in between. The CDR3 loop reads CASSLQETQYF. CDR3 nucleotide sequence: TGCGCCAGCAGCCTCCAAGAGACCCAGTACTTC.

V usage is TRBV5-6 and J usage is TRBJ2-5; perhaps TRBD2 as D (5 bases). The length of the CDR3 is 15 residues. CDR1 SGHDT and CDR2 YYEEEE come from the germline V gene. The germline V and J ends were trimmed by 2 bases and 2 bases, with 13 bases remaining between them. DNA of the CDR3: TGTGCCAGCAGCTTAGAAGTCGGGATTCAAGAGACCCAGTACTTC. This translates into CASSLEVGIQETQYF.

The genes are TRBV5-1 and TRBJ1-1; the match to TRBD1 covers 9 bases. CDR1 is SGHRS and CDR2 is YFSETQ in the germline V gene. V lost 3 bases and J lost 4; bases outside the gene matches: 7. This CDR3 has 15 residues. The CDR3 bases are TGCGCCAGCAGCTCAACCGGGACAGGGCGCACTGAAGCTTTCTTT. It yields the protein CASSSTGTGRTEAFF.

This chain links TRBV2 with TRBJ1-4; 8 bases fit TRBD1. The CDR3 totals 18 residues. CDR1 SNHLY and CDR2 FYNNEI come from the germline V gene. With 5 bases clipped from V and 0 bases from J, the junction kept 11 bases outside the gene matches. CDR3 in amino acids: CASSTDRGGGPTNEKLFF. The CDR3 nucleotides are TGTGCCAGCAGTACCGACAGGGGAGGGGGCCCAACTAATGAAAAACTGTTTTTT.

V usage is TRBV9 and J usage is TRBJ2-1; D is perhaps TRBD2 (6 bases). CDR1 and CDR2 (germline): SGDLS, YYNGEE. Trimming cost V 3 bases and J 9 bases, with 22 bases left between them. The CDR3 covers 16 residues. CDR3 sequence reads: CASSARGVAEVGEQFF. CDR3 nucleotides: TGTGCCAGCAGCGCCAGAGGGGTAGCGGAAGTAGGTGAGCAGTTCTTC.

The chain combines TRBV5-8 with TRBJ2-5, with TRBD1 matching over 8 bases. CDR3 size: 14 residues. The germline V gene has CDR1 SGHTS and CDR2 YDEGEE. The trim removed 1 base at V and 5 bases at J, leaving 4 bases unmatched. As DNA, the CDR3 is TGTGCCAGCAGCTTGCAGGGGGCATGGGAGACCCAGTACTTC. Translated, it gives CASSLQGAWETQYF.

This chain uses TRBV5-5 with TRBJ2-7; the D gene is possibly TRBD2 (6 bases). Looked up from germline, CDR1 is SGHKS and CDR2 is YYEKEE (reference sequence). The CDR3 runs 16 residues. With 0 bases removed from V and 6 bases from J, the gap between germline ends came to 19 bases. This chain's CDR3 is CASSLARTTSPFEQYF. The CDR3 coding sequence is TGTGCCAGCAGCTTGGCCCGGACTACATCCCCCTTCGAGCAGTACTTC.

The V gene is TRBV28, the J gene TRBJ1-5; 9 bases align to TRBD1. The CDR3 consists of 14 residues. Germline V gene sequence: CDR1 MDHEN, CDR2 SYDVKM. V trimming: 6 bases; J trimming: 13 bases; junction bases outside the gene matches: 13. This chain's CDR3 is CASRLTGGFSPQHF. The DNA for the CDR3 is TGTGCCAGCAGGCTGACAGGGGGTTTCTCCCCACAGCATTTT.

The chain is built from TRBV28 and TRBJ2-3; 9 bases match TRBD2. Trimming cost V 6 bases and J 1 base; bases outside gene matches: 5. This CDR3 has 15 amino acids. Germline lookup yields CDR1 MDHEN and CDR2 SYDVKM. DNA of the CDR3: TGTGCCAGCAGATTGAGGACTAGCGGCACAGATACGCAGTATTTT. This translates into CASRLRTSGTDTQYF.

The chain joins TRBV19 to TRBJ2-1, with D perhaps matching TRBD2 (5 bases). Germline V gene data show CDR1 as LNHDA and CDR2 as SQIVND (reference sequence). The V gene lost 4 bases and the J gene lost 3 bases, with 16 bases spanning the gap. CDR3 length equals 16 residues. The CDR3 DNA reads as TGTGCCAGTAGTAATGAGGGCGGACCGAACTACAATGAGCAGTTCTTC. Encoded protein: CASSNEGGPNYNEQFF.